Following are 16 T cell receptor beta chains from one sample sequenced in a study of vaccination and CD4 T cells after COVID-19. Specified treatment: roughly ten-day PBMC culture with coronavirus spike peptide pools or control peptides (ViraFEST assay). No antigen has been assigned to these receptors. The Oncomine TCR Beta short-read assay was what sequenced the DNA obtained from cultured CD4+ T cells. TCRdb re-called the PCR reads through MiXCR, storing one row per CDR3 protein. Of some 14,000 distinct CDR3 sequences in the sample, approximately 71% are singletons; the top ten hold around a sixth. The sample taken for sequencing was CD4+ T cells from blood, cultured in vitro. The receptors were sampled from a human donor who had recovered from COVID-19.

This clonotype occurred a few times. An end of the junction differs from the germline gene, which may be a read error. This chain joins TRBV7-7 and TRBJ2-2; possibly TRBD2 for D (5 bases). The CDR3 runs 15 residues. In germline, CDR1 is SSHAT, CDR2 FNYEAQ (reference sequence). The chain's CDR3 is CASSAGVSNTGELFF. The CDR3 DNA sequence: TGTGCTAGCAGCGCCGGGGTTTCGAACACCGGGGAGCTGTTTTTT.

This chain links TRBV28 with TRBJ1-5, with 8 bases aligning to TRBD1. CDR3 size: 14 residues. The germline CDR1 and CDR2 sequences are MDHEN and SYDVKM. The trim removed 10 bases at V and 4 bases at J, leaving 9 bases unmatched. This chain's CDR3 is CATLRGLGNQPQHF. The DNA for the CDR3 is TGTGCCACGCTCAGGGGGCTGGGGAATCAGCCCCAGCATTTT.

V usage is TRBV7-3 and J usage is TRBJ1-2, with TRBD1 identical over 9 bases. V shed 6 bases and J 8 bases; nucleotides not matched to a gene: 7. CDR1 and CDR2 from the germline V gene are SGHTA and FQGTGA. The CDR3 contains 13 residues. CDR3 nucleotides: TGTGCCAGCAGTCTTGGACAGGGGTTGGGCTACACCTTC. This gives the protein CASSLGQGLGYTF.

This clonotype was seen a single time. This CDR3 reads CATSDLPTSRWETQYF. CDR3 DNA: TGTGCCACCAGTGATTTGCCTACTAGCCGTTGGGAGACCCAGTACTTC. The genes are TRBV24-1 and TRBJ2-5; a possible D gene is TRBD2 (6 bases). The CDR3 sequence is 16 residues long. Germline lookup yields CDR1 KGHDR and CDR2 SFDVKD. V lost 0 bases and J lost 5, with 15 bases in between.

The rearrangement uses TRBV7-2 and TRBJ1-5; D is unclear. Germline CDR1 SGHTA, CDR2 FQGNSA. Between the trimmed V and J ends, which lost 5 bases and 7 bases, there was a span of 21 bases. This CDR3 has 16 amino acids. Here the CDR3 DNA reads TGTGCCAGCAGCCCGGCCGGTTTGGCAGTAAAACAGCCCCAGCATTTT. Translated: CASSPAGLAVKQPQHF.

The V and J genes are TRBV7-6 and TRBJ1-6; D gene unclear. The CDR3 is 14 residues long. V was cut by 0 bases and J by 9 bases, with 9 bases left in between. The germline V gene has CDR1 SGHVS and CDR2 FNYEAQ. The CDR3 here is CASSLAGSGSPLHF. CDR3 DNA sequence: TGTGCCAGCAGCTTAGCGGGATCGGGTTCACCCCTCCACTTT.

The chain joins TRBV11-2 to TRBJ2-7; D tentatively fits TRBD1 or TRBD2 (6 bases each). Germline V gives CDR1 SGHAT, CDR2 FQNNGV. This CDR3 has 14 amino acids. V gave up 6 bases and J gave up 2 bases, with 14 bases separating them. The CDR3 DNA reads TGTGCCAGCAGTCGGGGGCAGCGACCCTACGAGCAGTACTTC. It codes for CASSRGQRPYEQYF.

The chain is built from TRBV2 and TRBJ2-3; 8 bases align to TRBD2. The junction had 4 bases not matched to a gene; V was cut back by 4 bases and J by 1 base. Germline V gene lookup returns CDR1 SNHLY and CDR2 FYNNEI. The CDR3 sequence is 15 residues long. The CDR3 coding sequence is TGTGCCAGCAGTGGGTCGGGGGGGGGCACAGATACGCAGTATTTT. It encodes CASSGSGGGTDTQYF.

The chain employs TRBV7-2 and TRBJ1-2; no clear D gene. Germline CDR1 SGHTA, CDR2 FQGNSA. This CDR3 has 14 amino acids. V was trimmed by 1 base and J by 3 bases, leaving 9 bases between them. CDR3 amino acids: CASSLEGRYYGYTF. The CDR3 nucleotides are TGTGCCAGCAGCTTAGAAGGCAGGTACTATGGCTACACCTTC.

The rearrangement uses TRBV29-1 and TRBJ2-3; 11 bases match TRBD2. This CDR3 has 14 residues. The germline gives CDR1 SQVTM, CDR2 ANQGSEA. Trimming took 7 bases from V and 5 from J; bases not matched to a gene: 8. The CDR3 DNA is TGCAGCGCCATAGCGGGAGGGCCTGGAGATACGCAGTATTTT. It is translated as CSAIAGGPGDTQYF.

V gene TRBV20-1 combines with J gene TRBJ2-5, with D unresolved. This CDR3 has 10 residues. V lost 6 bases, J lost 2 bases, and 4 bases lay in between. Germline V gene sequence: CDR1 DFQATT, CDR2 SNEGSKA (reference sequence). In DNA, the CDR3 is TGCAGTGCAATTCAAGAGACCCAGTACTTC. This codes for CSAIQETQYF.

This clonotype has only a few counts. The chain's CDR3 is CSAADSNSGNTIYF. In DNA, the CDR3 is TGCAGTGCGGCCGACAGTAACTCCGGAAACACCATATATTTT. This sequence joins TRBV20-1 and TRBJ1-3; D is perhaps TRBD1 (5 bases). The germline V and J ends were trimmed by 6 bases and 4 bases, with 16 bases remaining between them. This CDR3 spans 14 amino acids. Germline V CDR1 and CDR2: DFQATT, SNEGSKA (reference sequence).

The chain combines TRBV20-1 with TRBJ2-3; TRBD2 aligns across 11 bases. The CDR3 contains 17 residues. From germline, CDR1 is DFQATT and CDR2 SNEGSKA (reference sequence). J was trimmed by 2 bases and V by 0 bases; bases with no gene match: 7. In DNA form, the CDR3 reads TGCAGTGCTAGAGATTGGCTAGCGGGAGGATACACAGATACGCAGTATTTT. It codes for CSARDWLAGGYTDTQYF.

A remark on this clonotype: One end of the junction does not line up with germline, which may come from a read error. CDR3: CASSLGSSTDTQYF. The DNA for the CDR3 is TGTGCCAGCAGCTTGGGAAGTAGCACGGATACGCAGTATTTT. The chain joins TRBV7-2 to TRBJ2-3; D remains unclear. CDR1 and CDR2 (germline): SGHTA, FQGNSA. There are 14 residues in the CDR3.

V usage is TRBV2 and J usage is TRBJ1-2; D remains ambiguous. The CDR3 contains 14 residues. Trimming took 5 bases from V and 3 from J, leaving 13 bases between them. The germline V gene has CDR1 SNHLY and CDR2 FYNNEI. This CDR3 is CASSKRLAYYGYTF. CDR3 nucleotide sequence: TGTGCCAGCAGTAAAAGGCTAGCCTACTATGGCTACACCTTC.

This chain connects TRBV2 to TRBJ2-7; weak D call: TRBD2 (5 bases). This CDR3 has 15 amino acids. Deletions cut 10 bases from V and 2 bases from J, with 21 bases between. Germline lookup yields CDR1 SNHLY and CDR2 FYNNEI. CDR3 in amino acids: CATVYDLATAYEQYF. The CDR3 DNA reads TGTGCCACCGTATACGACCTAGCTACCGCCTACGAGCAGTACTTC. The complete variable domain, with remaining parts taken from reference TRBV2 and TRBJ2-7, reads EPEVTQTPSHQVTQMGQEVILRCVPISNHLYFYWYRQILGQKVEFLVSFYNNEISEKSEIFDDQFSVERPDGSNFTLKIRSTKLEDSAMYFCATVYDLATAYEQYFGPGTRLTVT.